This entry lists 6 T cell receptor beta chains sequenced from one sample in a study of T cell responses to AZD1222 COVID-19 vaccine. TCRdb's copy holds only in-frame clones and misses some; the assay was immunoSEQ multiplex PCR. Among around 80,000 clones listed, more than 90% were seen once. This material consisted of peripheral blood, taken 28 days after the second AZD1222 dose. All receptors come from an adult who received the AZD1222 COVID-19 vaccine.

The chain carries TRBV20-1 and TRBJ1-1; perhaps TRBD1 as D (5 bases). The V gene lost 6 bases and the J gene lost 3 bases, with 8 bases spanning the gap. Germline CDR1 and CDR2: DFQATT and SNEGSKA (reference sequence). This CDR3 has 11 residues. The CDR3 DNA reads TGCAGTGCCCCGGGGGACACTGAAGCTTTCTTT. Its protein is CSAPGDTEAFF.

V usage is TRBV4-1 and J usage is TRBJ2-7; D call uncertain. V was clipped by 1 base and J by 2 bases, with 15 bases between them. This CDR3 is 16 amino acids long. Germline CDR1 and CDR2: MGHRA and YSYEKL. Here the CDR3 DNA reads TGCGCCAGCAGCCAAGTTGAGGCGCCACAAACCTACGAGCAGTACTTC. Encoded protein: CASSQVEAPQTYEQYF.

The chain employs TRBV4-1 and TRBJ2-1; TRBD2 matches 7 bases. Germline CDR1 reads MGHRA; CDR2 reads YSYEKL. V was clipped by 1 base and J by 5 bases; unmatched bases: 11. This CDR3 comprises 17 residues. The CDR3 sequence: CASSQVPRASGNNEQFF. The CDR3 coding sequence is TGCGCCAGCAGCCAAGTGCCCCGGGCTAGCGGTAACAATGAGCAGTTCTTC.

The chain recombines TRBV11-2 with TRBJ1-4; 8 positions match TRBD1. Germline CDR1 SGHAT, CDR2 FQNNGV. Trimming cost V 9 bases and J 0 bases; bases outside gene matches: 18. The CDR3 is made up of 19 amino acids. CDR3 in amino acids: CARKKLIRTGYATNEKLFF. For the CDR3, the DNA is TGTGCCAGAAAAAAACTGATTCGGACAGGGTATGCAACTAATGAAAAACTGTTTTTT.

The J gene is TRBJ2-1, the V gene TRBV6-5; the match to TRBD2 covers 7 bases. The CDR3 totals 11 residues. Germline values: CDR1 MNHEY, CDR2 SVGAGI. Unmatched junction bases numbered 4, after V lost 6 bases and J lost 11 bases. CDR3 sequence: CASSQREQQFF. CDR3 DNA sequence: TGTGCCAGCAGCCAGCGGGAACAGCAGTTCTTC.

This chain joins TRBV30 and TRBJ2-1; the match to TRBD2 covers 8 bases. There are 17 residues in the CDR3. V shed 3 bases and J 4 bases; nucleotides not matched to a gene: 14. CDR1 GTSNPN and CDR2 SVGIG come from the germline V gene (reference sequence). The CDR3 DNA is TGTGCCTGGAGAGCGGCCAGCGGGAGACCGGATTACAATGAGCAGTTCTTC. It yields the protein CAWRAASGRPDYNEQFF.